The present TCR beta chain was sequenced within a study of tumor-infiltrating lymphocytes in primary liver carcinoma. Starting material of approximately 500 ng total RNA yielded TCR beta cDNA via a constant-region primer. Amplification in three nested multiplex PCR rounds with slightly modified ARM-PCR gave rise to TCR beta libraries. Amplification in the first two PCR rounds was performed using TRBV1-TRBV30 forward primers and a C-beta reverse primer for approximately 10 cycles each. Using its own MiXCR run on the multiplex PCR reads, TCRdb lists one record per CDR3 protein. The repertoire holds 65,000 to 90,000 distinct CDR3 sequences, roughly 72% seen once, with approximately 20% in the top ten. About this clonotype itself: A clone one base away is much larger, so this may be a read error.

Germline CDR1 reads DFQATT; CDR2 reads SNEGSKA (reference sequence). This CDR3 has 11 residues. V lost 5 bases and J 11 bases, leaving 13 bases between the germline ends. Extraction of RNA together with DNA used about 17-31 mg of unsorted bulk tissue. This TCR was recovered from a man aged 35-49 years with primary liver carcinoma and hepatitis B virus infection. The chain recombines TRBV20-1 with TRBJ2-1; D might be TRBD2 (6 bases). Sequencing input: liver tumor tissue from sampling region 1. Indicated subset: tumor region T1, superior pole. The CDR3 loop is CSAPTSTKQFF. CDR3 in DNA: TGCAGTGCTCCTACTAGCACTAAGCAGTTCTTC.